What follows is one T cell receptor beta chain and its context. The antigen is unknown. This specimen belongs to a study of type 1 and type 2 diabetes patients. Looking at the study overall: Participants included type 1 and type 2 diabetes patients plus nondiabetic controls. The whole study generated about 18 million paired-end reads. Study-level findings and limits: Type 2 diabetes repertoires were more diverse than type 1 diabetes repertoires.

Genomic DNA was the PCR template. A primer set of 30 forward and 13 reverse primers amplified the CDR3. MiXCR, applied by TCRdb to the multiplex PCR reads, yields one record per CDR3 protein. The sample has under 300,000 distinct CDR3 sequences; 45% to 60% are singletons. CDR3 length: 13 residues. Germline CDR1 and CDR2: MGHDK and SYGVNS. Trimming cost V 5 bases and J 3 bases, with 11 bases left between them. Standard classification criteria confirmed type 1 or type 2 diabetes in all patients. The specimen was peripheral blood mononuclear cells (PBMCs). The clonotype was recovered from a man in his late teens or twenties with type 2 diabetes. This rearrangement joins TRBV25-1 to TRBJ2-7; D unclear. The CDR3 DNA follows: TGTGCCAGCAGTACCGGGTTCCTCTACGAGCAGTACTTC. Encoded protein: CASSTGFLYEQYF.